This entry lists 30 T cell receptor beta chains sequenced from one sample in a study of shared clonotypes between healthy human individuals. The assay was immunoSEQ multiplex PCR, and TCRdb's table has in-frame clones only and misses some. The profile shows more than 850,000 clones, about four fifths of them singletons. Sequenced input: memory CD4+ T cells from PBMCs. Subset indicated: CD45RA-negative fraction. These TCRs come from a man between 18 and 35 years old in good health. Some clones in this sample may be carry-over from other donors' samples.

A remark on this clone: The same CDR3 also results from other DNA sequences found in this sample. The rearrangement links TRBV7-2 to TRBJ2-7; D gene uncertain. Trimming cost V 4 bases and J 3 bases, with 7 bases left between them. Germline V gene data show CDR1 as SGHTA and CDR2 as FQGNSA. The CDR3 runs 12 residues. CDR3 in amino acids: CASSSSSYEQYF. The CDR3 DNA sequence: TGTGCCAGCAGCTCATCTAGCTACGAGCAGTACTTC.

The chain combines TRBV28 with TRBJ2-1, with D uncertain. This CDR3 contains 16 residues. The V gene's germline CDR1 is MDHEN and CDR2 SYDVKM. V gave up 2 bases and J gave up 4 bases, with 15 bases separating them. CDR3 DNA sequence: TGTGCCAGCAGTTTAAATAAGGGCCTCAGATACAATGAGCAGTTCTTC. Its translation: CASSLNKGLRYNEQFF.

This clone was seen a few times. The genes are TRBV4-1 and TRBJ1-2; TRBD1 agrees at 7 bases. This CDR3 contains 15 residues. With V trimmed by 0 bases and J by 4 bases, 5 bases remained unmatched. Looked up from germline, CDR1 is MGHRA and CDR2 is YSYEKL. The CDR3 spells CASSQDENRGYGYTF. CDR3 DNA sequence: TGCGCCAGCAGCCAAGATGAAAACAGGGGCTATGGCTACACCTTC.

The chain recombines TRBV5-1 with TRBJ1-1, with D tentatively TRBD1 (6 bases). V lost 2 bases to trimming and J lost 8 bases, with 25 bases between them. The CDR3 is 17 residues long. Germline loops: CDR1 SGHRS, CDR2 YFSETQ. CDR3 in amino acids: CASSLFTGTQGSKEAFF. CDR3 nucleotides: TGCGCCAGCAGCTTATTCACAGGGACTCAGGGCTCGAAGGAAGCTTTCTTT.

This clone was seen a handful of times. V gene TRBV18 combines with J gene TRBJ1-1; tentative D call: TRBD1 (6 bases). Trimming removed 3 bases from V and 3 bases from J, with 11 bases in between. The germline CDR1 and CDR2 sequences are KGHSH and LQKENI. The CDR3 runs 14 residues. The CDR3 region is CASSPGRGDTEAFF. The CDR3 region has the DNA TGTGCCAGCTCACCCGGCAGGGGAGACACTGAAGCTTTCTTT.

This clone was seen ten or more times. The gene calls are TRBV5-4 and TRBJ1-6; D is ambiguous. The CDR3 length is 12 residues. V lost 2 bases and J lost 11, with 8 bases in between. Germline CDR1 is SGHNT and CDR2 is YYREEE (reference sequence). CDR3 nucleotide sequence: TGTGCCAGCAGCTTTGGGGTTCCACCCCTCCACTTT. The encoded protein is CASSFGVPPLHF.

The rearrangement links TRBV2 to TRBJ2-1, with TRBD2 matching over 12 bases. Germline-derived CDR1 and CDR2 are SNHLY and FYNNEI. V was clipped by 5 bases and J by 8 bases; unmatched bases: 13. CDR3 size: 17 residues. CDR3 residues: CASSRGGLAGSGDEQFF. CDR3 bases: TGTGCCAGCAGTCGAGGCGGACTAGCGGGGTCTGGCGATGAGCAGTTCTTC.

The CDR3 is CASSQLDRQYF. CDR3 DNA sequence: TGTGCCAGCAGTCAATTGGACAGGCAGTACTTC. The chain is built from TRBV2 and TRBJ2-7, with D maybe TRBD1 (6 bases). V shed 5 bases and J shed 9 bases, with 11 bases lying between them. CDR3 length: 11 residues. Per the germline V gene, CDR1 is SNHLY and CDR2 is FYNNEI.

This chain links TRBV28 with TRBJ1-2; possible D gene TRBD1, 6 bases. V dropped 3 bases and J dropped 0 bases, with 14 bases sitting between them. The CDR3 has 16 amino acids. The V gene's germline CDR1 is MDHEN and CDR2 SYDVKM. CDR3 residues: CASSFPPWTANYGYTF. DNA of the CDR3: TGTGCCAGCAGTTTTCCCCCTTGGACAGCTAACTATGGCTACACCTTC.

The J gene is TRBJ2-1, the V gene TRBV7-8; 14 bases line up with TRBD2. The CDR3 runs to 17 residues. J gave up 7 bases and V 4 bases, and 9 bases lay outside the gene matches. The germline V gene encodes CDR1 SGHVS and CDR2 FQNEAQ. DNA for the CDR3: TGTGCCAGCAGCTCCAGTCCGGGACTAGCGGGAGTGAATGAGCAGTTCTTC. Its protein product is CASSSSPGLAGVNEQFF.

The chain links TRBV4-1 to TRBJ2-4, with no clear D. This CDR3 is 15 amino acids long. The V end was cut by 4 bases, the J end by 1 base, with 11 bases between. Germline V gene data show CDR1 as MGHRA and CDR2 as YSYEKL. The CDR3 DNA follows: TGCGCCAGCAGCCCCCCAGGTTCGGCCAAAAACATTCAGTACTTC. As protein: CASSPPGSAKNIQYF.

This clone was observed a handful of times. This chain joins TRBV28 and TRBJ1-5, with a possible D match to TRBD1 (5 bases). Trimming removed 8 bases at V and 4 bases at J, with 18 bases between. CDR3 size: 15 residues. Germline V CDR1 and CDR2: MDHEN, SYDVKM. The CDR3 region has the DNA TGTGCCAGCGTCACCATAGGGCGGGGGAATCAGCCCCAGCATTTT. Translating it yields CASVTIGRGNQPQHF. Full variable domain (outside the CDR3, taken from reference TRBV28 and TRBJ1-5): DVKVTQSSRYLVKRTGEKVFLECVQDMDHENMFWYRQDPGLGLRLIYFSYDVKMKEKGDIPEGYSVSREKKERFSLILESASTNQTSMYLCASVTIGRGNQPQHFGDGTRLSIL.

This chain links TRBV7-8 with TRBJ1-3; weak D call: TRBD1 (5 bases). The CDR3 consists of 15 residues. Per germline, CDR1 SGHVS and CDR2 FQNEAQ. V was clipped by 5 bases and J by 4 bases, with 15 bases between them. The CDR3 reads CASSRDSGHGNTIYF. The CDR3 DNA is TGTGCCAGCAGCCGGGACTCTGGGCACGGAAACACCATATATTTT.

The chain uses TRBV5-1 and TRBJ2-1; no reliable D call. V dropped 0 bases and J dropped 9 bases, with 13 bases sitting between them. This CDR3 contains 14 residues. Germline CDR1 SGHRS, CDR2 YFSETQ. The CDR3 region is CASSLEATATEQFF. In nucleotides, the CDR3 is TGCGCCAGCAGCTTGGAAGCCACTGCCACTGAGCAGTTCTTC.

About this clone itself: Other DNA sequences in this sample translate to the same CDR3. The chain has TRBV5-1 and TRBJ1-1; TRBD1 might be the D (6 bases). The V gene's germline CDR1 is SGHRS and CDR2 YFSETQ. This CDR3 is built from 14 residues. With 3 bases removed from V and 1 base from J, the gap between germline ends came to 10 bases. The CDR3 coding sequence is TGCGCCAGCAGCTCTGGACAGCCGAACACTGAAGCTTTCTTT. It specifies CASSSGQPNTEAFF.

This rearrangement joins TRBV2 to TRBJ1-5; possibly TRBD1 for D (5 bases). From germline, CDR1 is SNHLY and CDR2 FYNNEI. V was trimmed by 6 bases and J by 6 bases, leaving 15 bases between them. The CDR3 is 14 amino acids. The CDR3: CASSVSSGGQPQHF. CDR3 sequence (DNA): TGTGCCAGCAGCGTATCCTCGGGGGGTCAGCCCCAGCATTTT.

The J gene is TRBJ1-1, the V gene TRBV10-3; possible D gene TRBD1, 5 bases. There are 14 residues in the CDR3. The germline V gene has CDR1 ENHRY and CDR2 SYGVKD. Trimming shortened V by 3 bases and J by 2 bases, and 10 bases separated the two germline ends. The CDR3 spells CAISDPRENTEAFF. As DNA, the CDR3 is TGTGCCATCAGTGACCCCAGGGAAAACACTGAAGCTTTCTTT.

This chain uses TRBV9 with TRBJ2-1; 13 bases are a match to TRBD2. CDR3 length equals 15 residues. Germline V lookup: CDR1 SGDLS, CDR2 YYNGEE. The trim removed 3 bases at V and 6 bases at J, leaving 3 bases unmatched. CDR3 protein: CASSAGLAGSNEQFF. The CDR3 DNA reads TGTGCCAGCAGCGCGGGACTAGCGGGAAGCAATGAGCAGTTCTTC.

The rearrangement uses TRBV7-9 and TRBJ1-1; D is unresolved. Germline CDR1 and CDR2: SEHNR and FQNEAQ (reference sequence). The CDR3 length is 15 residues. The V end lost 1 base, the J end lost 0 bases, and 9 bases lay between the germline ends. The CDR3 DNA follows: TGTGCCAGCAGCTTAGATGGCAGTCTGAACACTGAAGCTTTCTTT. Translation: CASSLDGSLNTEAFF. Full variable domain (missing parts from reference TRBV7-9 and TRBJ1-1): DTGVSQNPRHKITKRGQNVTFRCDPISEHNRLYWYRQTLGQGPEFLTYFQNEAQLEKSRLLSDRFSAERPKGSFSTLEIQRTEQGDSAMYLCASSLDGSLNTEAFFGQGTRLTVV.

Comment on this clone: Other DNA sequences in this specimen translate into the identical CDR3. The chain employs TRBV5-1 and TRBJ2-3; TRBD2 might be the D (5 bases). Germline values: CDR1 SGHRS, CDR2 YFSETQ. This CDR3 region has 13 residues. Trimming cost V 5 bases and J 1 base, with 8 bases left between them. CDR3 protein: CASSAGGTDTQYF. For the CDR3, the DNA is TGCGCCAGCAGTGCCGGGGGCACAGATACGCAGTATTTT.

This chain links TRBV7-3 with TRBJ2-5; 10 bases agree with TRBD2. CDR3 size: 14 residues. Germline V gene data show CDR1 as SGHTA and CDR2 as FQGTGA. V lost 4 bases to trimming and J lost 5 bases; unmatched junction nucleotides: 4. CDR3 sequence (DNA): TGTGCCAGCAGCTATAGCGGGAGGCCGGAGACCCAGTACTTC. Its translation: CASSYSGRPETQYF. The full variable domain, with the rest looked up from reference TRBV7-3 and TRBJ2-5, is GAGVSQTPSNKVTEKGKYVELRCDPISGHTALYWYRQSLGQGPEFLIYFQGTGAADDSGLPNDRFFAVRPEGSVSTLKIQRTERGDSAVYLCASSYSGRPETQYFGPGTRLLVL.

As for this clone: The same CDR3 arises from other DNA sequences in this sample as well. The chain joins TRBV5-1 to TRBJ2-6; weak D call: TRBD1 (6 bases). V lost 4 bases to trimming and J lost 2 bases, with 10 bases between them. CDR1 is SGHRS, CDR2 YFSETQ, per germline. The CDR3 extends over 15 amino acids. CDR3 sequence reads: CASSLQGTGANVLTF. DNA for the CDR3: TGCGCCAGCAGCCTACAGGGAACTGGGGCCAACGTCCTGACTTTC.

The table lists this clone with a count of one. This specimen includes other DNA sequences encoding the same CDR3. This rearrangement joins TRBV5-1 to TRBJ2-3; 14 bases agree with TRBD2. Trimming took 4 bases from V and 4 from J; bases not matched to a gene: 2. This CDR3 is built from 15 residues. CDR1 SGHRS and CDR2 YFSETQ come from the germline V gene. In DNA, the CDR3 is TGCGCCAGCAGCGGACTAGCGGGAGGCCCAGATACGCAGTATTTT. It translates to CASSGLAGGPDTQYF.

In its sample, this clone was seen many times. The V gene is TRBV27, the J gene TRBJ1-1; D is unresolved. Looked up from germline, CDR1 is MNHEY and CDR2 is SMNVEV (reference sequence). This CDR3 has 16 amino acids. Trimming removed 3 bases from V and 0 bases from J, with 14 bases in between. CDR3 amino acids: CASSFVSGRLNTEAFF. DNA for the CDR3: TGTGCCAGCAGTTTTGTTTCTGGACGTTTGAACACTGAAGCTTTCTTT.

The chain combines TRBV6-5 with TRBJ2-1, with 11 positions matching TRBD2. CDR3 length: 16 residues. Trimming at V came to 4 bases and at J to 8 bases, leaving 10 bases not matched to a gene. Germline CDR1 reads MNHEY; CDR2 reads SVGAGI. The CDR3: CASSSAGTSGVDEQFF. The CDR3, as DNA: TGTGCCAGCAGTTCCGCCGGGACTAGCGGCGTCGATGAGCAGTTCTTC.

This clone has only a few counts. V usage is TRBV21-1 and J usage is TRBJ2-4; TRBD2 was called by the table and not checked on the DNA. TRBV21-1 is a pseudogene locus. CDR3 size: 18 residues. The CDR3 spells CASSSTDGNTLAKNIQYF. The CDR3 bases are TGTGCCAGCAGTTCCACCGACGGGAACACTCTAGCCAAAAACATTCAGTACTTC.

The chain couples TRBV2 to TRBJ2-3; 9 bases line up with TRBD1. Trimming cost V 9 bases and J 1 base; bases outside gene matches: 5. This CDR3 comprises 14 residues. Germline V gene lookup returns CDR1 SNHLY and CDR2 FYNNEI. CDR3 nucleotides: TGTGCCAGTCGACAGGGGGTTGGCACAGATACGCAGTATTTT. Encoded protein: CASRQGVGTDTQYF.

The chain combines TRBV7-8 with TRBJ1-5, with no clear D. Germline CDR1 is SGHVS and CDR2 is FQNEAQ. Trimming stripped 5 bases from V and 0 bases from J, with 17 bases between. There are 17 residues in the CDR3. The DNA for the CDR3 is TGTGCCAGCAGCACCTCCATGGGTTTCTATAGCAATCAGCCCCAGCATTTT. This encodes CASSTSMGFYSNQPQHF.

The chain has TRBV19 and TRBJ2-7, with 7 bases matching TRBD1. The V gene's germline CDR1 is LNHDA and CDR2 SQIVND (reference sequence). CDR3 length: 13 residues. Unmatched junction bases numbered 5, after V lost 3 bases and J lost 6 bases. CDR3 amino acids: CASSMGRGSEQYF. CDR3 in DNA: TGTGCCAGTAGTATGGGCAGGGGGTCCGAGCAGTACTTC.

V and J are TRBV23-1 and TRBJ2-2; 10 bases map to TRBD2. TRBV23-1 qualifies as an ORF whose function is uncertain. V lost 4 bases to trimming and J lost 6 bases; unmatched junction nucleotides: 11. The CDR3 length is 17 residues. The CDR3, as DNA: TGCGCCAGCAGTCGGCTAGCGGGAGAAGATTACGCCGGGGAGCTGTTTTTT. This sequence encodes CASSRLAGEDYAGELFF.